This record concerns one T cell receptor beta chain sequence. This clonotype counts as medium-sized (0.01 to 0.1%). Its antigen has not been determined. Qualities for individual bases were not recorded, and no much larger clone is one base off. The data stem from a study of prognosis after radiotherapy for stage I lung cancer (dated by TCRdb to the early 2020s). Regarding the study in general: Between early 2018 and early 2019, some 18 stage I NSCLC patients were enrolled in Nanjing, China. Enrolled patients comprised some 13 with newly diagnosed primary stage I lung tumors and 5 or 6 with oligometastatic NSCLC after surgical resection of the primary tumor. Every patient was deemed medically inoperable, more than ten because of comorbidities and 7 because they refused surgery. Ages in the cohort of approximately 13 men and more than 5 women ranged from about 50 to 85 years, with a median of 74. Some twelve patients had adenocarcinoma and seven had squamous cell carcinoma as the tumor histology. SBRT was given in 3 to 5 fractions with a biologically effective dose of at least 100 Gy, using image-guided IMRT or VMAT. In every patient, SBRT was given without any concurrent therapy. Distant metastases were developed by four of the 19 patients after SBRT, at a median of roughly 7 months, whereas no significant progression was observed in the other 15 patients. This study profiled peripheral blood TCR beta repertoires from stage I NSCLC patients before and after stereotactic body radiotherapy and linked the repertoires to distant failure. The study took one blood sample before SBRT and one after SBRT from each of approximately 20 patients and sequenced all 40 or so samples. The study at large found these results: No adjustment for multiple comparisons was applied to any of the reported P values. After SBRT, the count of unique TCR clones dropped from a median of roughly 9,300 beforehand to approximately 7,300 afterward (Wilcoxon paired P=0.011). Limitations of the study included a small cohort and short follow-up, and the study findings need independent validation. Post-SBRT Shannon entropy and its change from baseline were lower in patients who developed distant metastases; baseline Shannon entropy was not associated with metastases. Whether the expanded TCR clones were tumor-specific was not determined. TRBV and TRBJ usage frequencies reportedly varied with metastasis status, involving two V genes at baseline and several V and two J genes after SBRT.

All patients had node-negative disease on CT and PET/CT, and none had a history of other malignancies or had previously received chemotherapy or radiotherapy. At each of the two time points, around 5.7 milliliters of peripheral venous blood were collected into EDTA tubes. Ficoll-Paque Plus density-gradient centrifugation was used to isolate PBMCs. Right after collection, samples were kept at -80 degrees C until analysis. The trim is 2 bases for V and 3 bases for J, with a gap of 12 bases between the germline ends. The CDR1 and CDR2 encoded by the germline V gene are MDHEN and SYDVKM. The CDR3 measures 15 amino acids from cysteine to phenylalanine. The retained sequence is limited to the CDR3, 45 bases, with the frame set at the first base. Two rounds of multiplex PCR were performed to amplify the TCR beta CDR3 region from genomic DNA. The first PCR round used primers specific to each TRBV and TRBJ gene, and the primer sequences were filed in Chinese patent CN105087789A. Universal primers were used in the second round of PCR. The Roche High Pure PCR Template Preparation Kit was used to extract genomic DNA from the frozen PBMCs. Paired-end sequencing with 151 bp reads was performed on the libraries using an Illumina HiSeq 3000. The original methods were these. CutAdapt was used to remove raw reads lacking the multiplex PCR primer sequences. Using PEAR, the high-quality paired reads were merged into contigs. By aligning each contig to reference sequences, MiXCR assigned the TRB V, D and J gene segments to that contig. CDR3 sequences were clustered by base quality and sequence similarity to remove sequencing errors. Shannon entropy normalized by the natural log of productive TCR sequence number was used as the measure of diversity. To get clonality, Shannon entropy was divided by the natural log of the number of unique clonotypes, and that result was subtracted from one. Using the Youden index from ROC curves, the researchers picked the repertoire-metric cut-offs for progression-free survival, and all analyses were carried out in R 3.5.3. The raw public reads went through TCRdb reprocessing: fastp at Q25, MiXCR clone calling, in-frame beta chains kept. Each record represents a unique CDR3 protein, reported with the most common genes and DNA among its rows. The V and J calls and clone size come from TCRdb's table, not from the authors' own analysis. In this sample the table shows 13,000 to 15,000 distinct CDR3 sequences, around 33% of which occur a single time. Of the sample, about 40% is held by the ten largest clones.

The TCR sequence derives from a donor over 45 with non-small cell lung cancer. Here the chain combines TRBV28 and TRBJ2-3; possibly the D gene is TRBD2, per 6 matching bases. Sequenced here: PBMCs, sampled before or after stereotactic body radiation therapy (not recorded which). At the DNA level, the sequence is TGTGCCAGCAGTTTAGGGGCGGGGAGGACAGATACGCAGTATTTT. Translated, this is CASSLGAGRTDTQYF.